This is a list of T cell receptor beta chains from one sample in a study of identical twins. Each CDR3 protein gets one entry after TCRdb re-called the 5' RACE reads with MiXCR. The sample consists of 600,000 to 800,000 distinct CDR3 sequences, less than 25% of them appearing once. This same sample was also taken into another study, of T cells expressing NK-cell markers.

The sequenced sample consisted of PBMCs. These receptors came from a woman younger than 35 in good health. CDR3s leave out the opening cysteine and the closing phenylalanine or tryptophan. The order of the fields is D gene, V gene, CDR3 protein. A D gene is named only where the DNA matches it firmly.

-	TRBV12-3/TRBV12-4	ASGEGNTGELF
TRBD2	TRBV7-9	ASSLRLAGVYEQY
-	TRBV5-1	ASSLVGGRGEQF
-	TRBV20-1	SARVRQDQETQY
TRBD2	TRBV5-1	ASSLPPSGRPSLYEQY
-	TRBV5-5	ASSLHQGRADTQY
-	TRBV5-6	ASSHLNGNEQF
-	TRBV6-5	ASSFKGGSTEAF
TRBD2	TRBV9	ASSGSGTQETQY
-	TRBV24-1	ATSDLGQGETQY
TRBD1	TRBV20-1	SARTGLWTEAF
-	TRBV20-1	SASSTSTGELF
-	TRBV6-2/TRBV6-3	ASSFLVRGMNEQF
-	TRBV20-1	SARRVQGSYEQY
-	TRBV5-5	ASSLERGLNEQY
TRBD2	TRBV10-1	ASSEKREDEQY
TRBD1	TRBV29-1	SVASGDRQAF
TRBD2	TRBV29-1	SVGGEMGETQY
-	TRBV7-3	ASSLSWEGELF
-	TRBV20-1	SARGNRGGNEQF
-	TRBV27	ATSLSGIGELF
TRBD1	TRBV5-1	ASSVMGQTYGYT
-	TRBV27	ASSSQSSSYNEQF
-	TRBV27	ASSLNRVGTEAF
-	TRBV12-3/TRBV12-4	ASSLTTQGEQF
TRBD2	TRBV12-3/TRBV12-4	ASSPRPLAGGAGGTQY
-	TRBV20-1	SAREWAEKLF
-	TRBV7-9	ASSLPMDPLGRTQY
-	TRBV3-1	ASSQDPSGTIY
-	TRBV27	ASSLVKAGIIETQY
TRBD2	TRBV2	ASWSGEGLSFF
-	TRBV5-1	ASSLGVTANYGYT
TRBD1	TRBV27	ASSPGQGSDQPQH
-	TRBV4-3	ASSQDQGFTNYEQY
-	TRBV18	ASSPLIKGRTGANVLT
-	TRBV15	ATSRGAVRSSYEQY
-	TRBV6-2/TRBV6-3	ASSYSIRRVSTDTQY
-	TRBV12-3/TRBV12-4	ASGYSGDNEQF
TRBD1	TRBV10-3	AISRDREEQY
-	TRBV7-8	ASSRTRNNEQF
TRBD1	TRBV5-4	ASSYQGANQPQH
-	TRBV27	ASSSVFSYNEQF
TRBD1	TRBV5-1	ASSVQGTADTQY
TRBD2	TRBV20-1	SAKTGLAGYEQY
-	TRBV12-3/TRBV12-4	ASSPMVQPQH